This TCR beta chain emerged from a study of T cells in Graves' hyperthyroidism and ophthalmopathy. Turning to the study itself: Specimen type is peripheral blood, collected at initial diagnosis prior to any treatment.

Whole-study findings and limits: Ophthalmopathy was separated from stable hyperthyroidism by a 13 V-J model. Most thyroid clonotypes with frequency above 0.001 were detected in blood.

Uncontrolled infections, other autoimmune diseases, pregnancy or lactation led to exclusion of patients. At least ten counts were recorded for this clonotype. The target antigen is unknown. The CDR3 covers 14 residues. V was pared by 5 bases and J by 3 bases, with 8 bases of the junction left unmatched. From germline, CDR1 is SGHRS and CDR2 YFSETQ. Using RNA transcripts as the source, TCR beta CDR3 regions were amplified. Carried out on the TCR CDR3, a first-round RT-PCR used the HTBI primer set. TCRdb re-derived calls from the multiplex PCR reads in MiXCR, one entry per CDR3 protein. This table has 300,000 to 500,000 distinct CDR3 sequences, over 13% appearing once.

The clonotype was recovered from a man aged 45 to 65 with Graves' ophthalmopathy. The J gene is TRBJ2-7, the V gene TRBV5-1, with 7 bases fitting TRBD1. Source material: blood. DNA of the CDR3: TGCGCCAGCAGTCCGGGACAGTCCGGCTACGAGCAGTACTTC. This codes for CASSPGQSGYEQYF.